The 29 T cell receptor beta chains below all came from one sample that was sequenced in a study of OX40 agonist ivuxolimab in advanced cancers. Sequenced by immunoSEQ multiplex PCR; TCRdb stores in-frame clones only, minus some. The sample shows 75,000 to 80,000 clones, over 85% of them seen only once. The starting material was CD4+ or CD8+ T cells sorted from blood, obtained in a trial of the OX40 agonist ivuxolimab. The receptors come from an adult with an advanced solid tumor such as melanoma, head and neck, liver or kidney cancer.

The chain is built from TRBV4-1 and TRBJ2-3; D call uncertain. Germline CDR1 reads MGHRA; CDR2 reads YSYEKL. V was pared by 4 bases and J by 5 bases, with 7 bases between. The CDR3 loop spans 12 amino acids. CDR3 sequence: CASSPRLDTQYF. The CDR3 region has the DNA TGCGCCAGCAGCCCCCGACTAGATACGCAGTATTTT.

The J gene is TRBJ2-7, the V gene TRBV7-2; D is unclear. V lost 5 bases and J 4 bases, leaving 12 bases between the germline ends. Germline assignment: CDR1 SGHTA and CDR2 FQGNSA. This CDR3 contains 13 residues. The CDR3 DNA is TGTGCCAGCAGCCCCATACAAAAGTACGAGCAGTACTTC. Translated: CASSPIQKYEQYF.

The chain links TRBV28 to TRBJ1-5; the match to TRBD1 covers 7 bases. This CDR3 is built from 13 residues. Losses at the gene ends were 6 bases for V and 4 bases for J; bases not matched to a gene: 3. Germline loops: CDR1 MDHEN, CDR2 SYDVKM. CDR3 bases: TGTGCCAGCAGGATACAGGGGAATCAGCCCCAGCATTTT. Its translation: CASRIQGNQPQHF. The variable domain in full, completed from reference TRBV28 and TRBJ1-5, reads DVKVTQSSRYLVKRTGEKVFLECVQDMDHENMFWYRQDPGLGLRLIYFSYDVKMKEKGDIPEGYSVSREKKERFSLILESASTNQTSMYLCASRIQGNQPQHFGDGTRLSIL.

The V gene is TRBV6-5, the J gene TRBJ2-1, with 10 bases fitting TRBD2. The CDR3 extends over 14 amino acids. Germline CDR1 is MNHEY and CDR2 is SVGAGI. J was trimmed by 4 bases and V by 8 bases; bases with no gene match: 5. CDR3 in DNA: TGTGCCAGCCAACTAGCGGGGTTATACAATGAGCAGTTCTTC. It codes for CASQLAGLYNEQFF.

This clone was counted once. The gene calls are TRBV13 and TRBJ2-7; TRBD1 matches at 12 bases. Germline values: CDR1 PRHDT, CDR2 FYEKMQ (reference sequence). The CDR3 is 15 amino acids. Trimming took 3 bases from V and 2 from J; bases not matched to a gene: 2. CDR3 DNA sequence: TGTGCCAGCAGCTTGGGACAGGGGGCCCCCTACGAGCAGTACTTC. This encodes CASSLGQGAPYEQYF.

The rearrangement links TRBV5-4 to TRBJ1-1; no clear D gene. CDR1 and CDR2 (germline): SGHNT, YYREEE (reference sequence). The CDR3 runs 15 residues. Deletions cut 0 bases from V and 4 bases from J, with 13 bases between. CDR3 protein: CASSLELGFVTEAFF. The CDR3 DNA is TGTGCCAGCAGCTTGGAACTGGGTTTCGTCACTGAAGCTTTCTTT.

The V and J genes are TRBV5-6 and TRBJ2-2; D is ambiguous. The V gene lost 6 bases and the J gene lost 7 bases, with 10 bases spanning the gap. Germline values: CDR1 SGHDT, CDR2 YYEEEE. There are 12 residues in the CDR3. The CDR3 nucleotides read TGTGCCAGCAACTACCGACACGGGGAGCTGTTTTTT. This codes for CASNYRHGELFF.

The rearrangement joins TRBV5-1 to TRBJ2-3, with 8 nucleotides matching TRBD2. With V trimmed by 2 bases and J by 2 bases, 10 bases remained unmatched. This CDR3 is 17 amino acids long. In germline, CDR1 is SGHRS, CDR2 YFSETQ. In DNA, the CDR3 is TGCGCCAGCAGCTTCTCTAAGGCGGGAGGATTCACAGATACGCAGTATTTT. It codes for CASSFSKAGGFTDTQYF.

The gene calls are TRBV7-9 and TRBJ2-7; D may be TRBD1 (5 bases). This CDR3 has 15 residues. Deletions cut 1 base from V and 0 bases from J, with 10 bases between. Germline V gene data show CDR1 as SEHNR and CDR2 as FQNEAQ (reference sequence). CDR3 region: CASSLEGTGSYEQYF. As DNA, the CDR3 is TGTGCCAGCAGCTTAGAGGGTACAGGCTCCTACGAGCAGTACTTC.

V usage is TRBV20-1 and J usage is TRBJ2-7; D gene unclear. This CDR3 region has 11 residues. Germline values: CDR1 DFQATT, CDR2 SNEGSKA (reference sequence). Trimming pared 1 base from V and 0 bases from J, leaving 1 base between. The CDR3 is CSARVSYEQYF. Here the CDR3 DNA reads TGCAGTGCTAGAGTCTCCTACGAGCAGTACTTC.

In the case of this clone: The junction shows a germline mismatch at one end, possibly a read error. Distinct nucleotide sequences in the sample also encode this CDR3. The gene calls are TRBV11-2 and TRBJ1-5; 9 bases are shared with TRBD1. The CDR3 runs 15 residues. Germline CDR1 is SGHAT and CDR2 is FQNNGV. CDR3 DNA: TGCGCCAGCAGCTTAGGGACAGGGACTTATCAGCCCCAGCATTTT. Protein sequence: CASSLGTGTYQPQHF.

The CDR3 here is CASSGQGHYGYTF. CDR3 sequence (DNA): TGTGCCAGCAGCGGACAGGGGCACTATGGCTACACCTTC. This chain links TRBV5-6 with TRBJ1-2, with TRBD1 matching 9 bases. Germline-derived CDR1 and CDR2 are SGHDT and YYEEEE. The V gene end was trimmed by 4 bases and the J gene end by 3 bases; junction bases not matched to a gene: 1. The CDR3 is 13 residues long. The full variable domain, in which reference TRBV5-6 and TRBJ1-2 provide the parts outside the CDR3, is DAGVTQSPTHLIKTRGQQVTLRCSPKSGHDTVSWYQQALGQGPQFIFQYYEEEERQRGNFPDRFSGHQFPNYSSELNVNALLLGDSALYLCASSGQGHYGYTFGSGTRLTVV.

The CDR3 spells CASSQYGVGTDTQYF. CDR3 DNA: TGTGCCAGCAGCCAATACGGCGTAGGTACAGATACGCAGTATTTT. The chain couples TRBV14 to TRBJ2-3; the D is unclear. The CDR3 is 15 amino acids. Trimming pared 2 bases from V and 3 bases from J, leaving 12 bases between. The germline CDR1 and CDR2 sequences are SGHDN and FVKESK.

The chain links TRBV7-2 to TRBJ2-2; D is unresolved. CDR1 and CDR2 from the germline V gene are SGHTA and FQGNSA. The V and J ends lost 5 bases and 10 bases respectively, with 8 bases between them. The CDR3 is 11 residues long. Written as DNA, the CDR3 is TGTGCCAGCAGCCTTTGGTCGGAGCTGTTTTTT. It encodes CASSLWSELFF.

V gene TRBV2 combines with J gene TRBJ2-3; 11 positions agree with TRBD2. The germline gives CDR1 SNHLY, CDR2 FYNNEI. J was trimmed by 2 bases and V by 6 bases; bases with no gene match: 7. The CDR3 sequence is 16 residues long. CDR3 in amino acids: CASRVRLAGSTDTQYF. In nucleotides, the CDR3 is TGTGCCAGCAGGGTAAGACTAGCGGGATCCACAGATACGCAGTATTTT.

The gene calls are TRBV27 and TRBJ2-7; possible D gene TRBD2, 6 bases. Trimming left V 0 bases short and J 6 bases short, with 9 bases between. Germline V gene sequence: CDR1 MNHEY, CDR2 SMNVEV (reference sequence). CDR3 length: 13 residues. The CDR3 loop reads CASSLSTGGEQYF. The CDR3, as DNA: TGTGCCAGCAGTTTATCTACCGGGGGCGAGCAGTACTTC.

The rearrangement uses TRBV19 and TRBJ2-7; 8 nucleotides line up with TRBD1. This CDR3 spans 15 amino acids. Germline-derived CDR1 and CDR2 are LNHDA and SQIVND (reference sequence). The V gene end was trimmed by 6 bases and the J gene end by 3 bases; junction bases not matched to a gene: 10. The CDR3 coding sequence is TGTGCCAGTAGCGAAAACAGGGGGAAACTCTACGAGCAGTACTTC. Translated: CASSENRGKLYEQYF. The full variable domain, with the rest looked up from reference TRBV19 and TRBJ2-7, is DGGITQSPKYLFRKEGQNVTLSCEQNLNHDAMYWYRQDPGQGLRLIYYSQIVNDFQKGDIAEGYSVSREKKESFPLTVTSAQKNPTAFYLCASSENRGKLYEQYFGPGTRLTVT.

The V gene is TRBV6-1, the J gene TRBJ2-1; 11 positions match TRBD2. Germline loops: CDR1 MNHNS, CDR2 SASEGT. There are 16 residues in the CDR3. V was pared by 4 bases and J by 7 bases, with 9 bases of the junction left unmatched. The CDR3 sequence is CASSGQLAGVGNEQFF. The CDR3 DNA is TGTGCCAGCAGTGGCCAACTAGCGGGAGTTGGAAATGAGCAGTTCTTC.

CDR3 coding DNA: TGTGCCAGCAGCCTGGGCAGGGGCGATGAAGCTTTCTTT. Protein product: CASSLGRGDEAFF. The chain employs TRBV7-2 and TRBJ1-1, with D maybe TRBD1 (6 bases). Looked up from germline, CDR1 is SGHTA and CDR2 is FQGNSA. This CDR3 has 13 residues. Trimming pared 5 bases from V and 7 bases from J, leaving 14 bases between.

This clone appeared a few times. The chain links TRBV7-9 to TRBJ1-2, with 7 bases identical to TRBD1. V lost 2 bases and J lost 5; bases outside the gene matches: 2. The CDR3 consists of 13 residues. CDR1 and CDR2 (germline): SEHNR, FQNEAQ (reference sequence). The CDR3 nucleotides are TGTGCCAGCAGCTTACGGGACAGTTATGGCTACACCTTC. It is translated as CASSLRDSYGYTF.

V is TRBV4-2 and J is TRBJ2-1, with D perhaps matching TRBD1 (5 bases). CDR3 length: 17 residues. Germline V CDR1 and CDR2: LGHNA, YNFKEQ. V lost 1 base to trimming and J lost 2 bases, with 15 bases between them. CDR3 region: CASSQVAGFRAYNEQFF. The DNA for the CDR3 is TGTGCCAGCAGCCAAGTGGCTGGCTTCAGGGCCTACAATGAGCAGTTCTTC.

This chain joins TRBV6-5 and TRBJ2-1; 8 bases fit TRBD2. The CDR3 extends over 14 amino acids. Germline V gene sequence: CDR1 MNHEY, CDR2 SVGAGI. The V gene end was trimmed by 8 bases and the J gene end by 8 bases; junction bases not matched to a gene: 11. This CDR3 is CASGWTGRADEQFF. The CDR3 DNA sequence: TGTGCCAGCGGTTGGACCGGGAGGGCCGATGAGCAGTTCTTC.

The chain combines TRBV5-4 with TRBJ2-5; 7 positions match TRBD1. The CDR3 has 17 amino acids. CDR1 is SGHNT and CDR2 is YYREEE in the germline V gene (reference sequence). The ends lost 0 bases at V and 5 bases at J; junction bases unmatched: 13. DNA of the CDR3: TGTGCCAGCAGCTTGGACGATGGGGGACAGCGAGGGGAGACCCAGTACTTC. Translating gives CASSLDDGGQRGETQYF.

The chain carries TRBV5-6 and TRBJ2-2, with D tentatively TRBD2 (5 bases). The CDR3 has 14 residues. Trimming stripped 5 bases from V and 0 bases from J, with 8 bases between. CDR1 and CDR2 (germline): SGHDT, YYEEEE. The CDR3 reads CASRQTTNTGELFF. The CDR3 DNA follows: TGTGCCAGCAGACAGACTACGAACACCGGGGAGCTGTTTTTT.

CDR3 sequence (DNA): TGTGCCAGCAGTTCACCAAGGGGGGCGCCTGGTCAGCCCCAGCATTTT. Translation gives CASSSPRGAPGQPQHF. V is TRBV28 and J is TRBJ1-5; a weak D match, TRBD1 (6 bases). This CDR3 comprises 16 residues. Trimming removed 4 bases from V and 6 bases from J, with 19 bases in between. Germline CDR1 MDHEN, CDR2 SYDVKM.

The chain has TRBV4-1 and TRBJ2-1; D remains unclear. The germline V and J ends were trimmed by 1 base and 3 bases, with 7 bases remaining between them. CDR1 and CDR2 (germline): MGHRA, YSYEKL. The CDR3 contains 14 residues. In DNA form, the CDR3 reads TGCGCCAGCAGCCAAGTTTTCAGCTACAATGAGCAGTTCTTC. It codes for CASSQVFSYNEQFF.

The V and J genes are TRBV5-4 and TRBJ2-3; D perhaps matches TRBD2 (7 bases). The V end lost 6 bases, the J end lost 5 bases, and 13 bases lay between the germline ends. The CDR3 sequence is 13 residues long. Per germline, CDR1 SGHNT and CDR2 YYREEE (reference sequence). Here the CDR3 DNA reads TGTGCCAGCACCGGGGGGCGGGGAGATACGCAGTATTTT. It yields the protein CASTGGRGDTQYF.

The chain links TRBV7-9 to TRBJ1-1; possible D gene TRBD1, 5 bases. Germline V CDR1 and CDR2: SEHNR, FQNEAQ (reference sequence). This CDR3 region has 15 residues. V was shortened by 5 bases and J by 3 bases, with 16 bases between the two germline ends. The DNA for the CDR3 is TGTGCCAGCAGCCGGTCAACCCAGGGTGACACTGAAGCTTTCTTT. Its translation: CASSRSTQGDTEAFF.

The rearrangement links TRBV5-5 to TRBJ2-5; 10 bases are a match to TRBD2. The germline V gene encodes CDR1 SGHKS and CDR2 YYEKEE (reference sequence). The CDR3 has 16 amino acids. V dropped 0 bases and J dropped 2; count of bases not matched to a gene: 4. The CDR3 DNA reads as TGTGCCAGCAGCTTGGCGCTAGCGGGGGAGCAAGAGACCCAGTACTTC. Translating it yields CASSLALAGEQETQYF.